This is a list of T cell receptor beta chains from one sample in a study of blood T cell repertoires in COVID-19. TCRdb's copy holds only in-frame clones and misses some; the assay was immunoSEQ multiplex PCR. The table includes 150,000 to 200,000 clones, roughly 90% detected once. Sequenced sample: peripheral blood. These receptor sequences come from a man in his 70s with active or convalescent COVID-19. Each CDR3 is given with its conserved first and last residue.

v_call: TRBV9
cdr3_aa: CASSVDTGVHEQYF

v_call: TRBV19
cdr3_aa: CASSKQASYSNQPQHF

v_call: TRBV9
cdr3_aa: CASSVATGSNEKLFF

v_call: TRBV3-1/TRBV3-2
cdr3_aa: CASSHQFAPRGYEKLFF

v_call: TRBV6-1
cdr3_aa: CASSGAYGTGVYNEQFF

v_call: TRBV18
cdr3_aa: CASSPPVRTEAFF

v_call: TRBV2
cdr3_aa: CASIYEQGASPLHF

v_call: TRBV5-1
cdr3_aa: CASSWGGDSPLHF

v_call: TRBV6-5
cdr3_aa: CASSYSAGNTEAFF

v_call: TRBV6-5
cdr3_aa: CAIRDRANYGYTF

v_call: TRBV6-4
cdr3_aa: CASSVDQGYNEQFF

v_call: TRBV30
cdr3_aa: CAWAGQGAEYEQYF

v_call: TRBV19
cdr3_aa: CASSIGTGGNGKLFF

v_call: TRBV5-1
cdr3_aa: CASGQGRSNYGYTF

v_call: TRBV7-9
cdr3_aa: CASSLPGAGEQYF

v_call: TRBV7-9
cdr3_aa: CASSQNSNQPQHF

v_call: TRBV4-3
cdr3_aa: CASSQVLLGVADRDAETQYF

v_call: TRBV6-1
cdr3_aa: CASSEWGGDEAFF

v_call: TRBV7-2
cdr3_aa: CASSPDQGGDGYTF

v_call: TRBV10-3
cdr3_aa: CATGALGGRMRTGELFF

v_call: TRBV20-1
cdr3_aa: CSASTLAGRQETQYF

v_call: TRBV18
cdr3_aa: CASSPPNRESTEAFF

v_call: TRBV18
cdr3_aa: CASSPSRVYNSPLHF

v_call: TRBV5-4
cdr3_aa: CASSPDRRQETQYF

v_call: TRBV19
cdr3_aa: CASSTGAAGTKFF

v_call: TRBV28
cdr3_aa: CASSLITDRAEKLFF

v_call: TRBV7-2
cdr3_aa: CASSLWQGINQPQHF

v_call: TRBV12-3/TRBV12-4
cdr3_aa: CVSRRENQPQHF

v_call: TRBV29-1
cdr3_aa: CSVGKGAGANVLTF

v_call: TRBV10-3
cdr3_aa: CAISAGGAAEAFF

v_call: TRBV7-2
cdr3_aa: CASRIAGAATNEKLFF

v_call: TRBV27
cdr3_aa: CASSAWLAVLNEQFF

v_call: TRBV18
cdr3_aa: CASSISGSPTYNEQFF

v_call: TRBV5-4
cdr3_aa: CASSFRTGATNEKLFF

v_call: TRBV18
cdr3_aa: CASSLRPSNEQFF

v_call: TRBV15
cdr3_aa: CATSRVEGEAFF

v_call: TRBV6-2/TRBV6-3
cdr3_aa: CASSYRVGPPNTGELFF

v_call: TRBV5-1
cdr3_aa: CASSPDRDTGELFF

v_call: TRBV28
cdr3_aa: CASRIQGSFGYTF

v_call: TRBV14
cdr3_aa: CASSHRTGTTNEKLFF

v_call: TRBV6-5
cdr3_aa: CASSFDRTTDTQYF

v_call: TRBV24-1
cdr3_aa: CATSDPGTSGSFGDTQYF

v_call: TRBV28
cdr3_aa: CASTLGGYGFSGYTF

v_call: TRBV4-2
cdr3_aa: CASSPRTGWDEKLFF

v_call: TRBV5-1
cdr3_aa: CATRPGTGSEKLFF

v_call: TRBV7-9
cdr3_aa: CASSFGTIPYEQYF

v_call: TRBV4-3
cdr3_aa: CASSPRQGTNYGYTF

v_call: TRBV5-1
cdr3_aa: CASSSGTGGYEQFF

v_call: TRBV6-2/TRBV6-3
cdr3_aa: CASSYRGLHYGYTF

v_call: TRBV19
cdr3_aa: CASKALAPYGYTF

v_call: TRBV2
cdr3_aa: CASRLLGRLDEQFF

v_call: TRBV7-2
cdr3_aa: CASSLQTARGGELFF

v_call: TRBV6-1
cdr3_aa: CASSEGGVTEAFF

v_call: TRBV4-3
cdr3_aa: CASSQSPGVGEKLFF

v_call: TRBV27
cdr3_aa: CASSLAGVETQYF